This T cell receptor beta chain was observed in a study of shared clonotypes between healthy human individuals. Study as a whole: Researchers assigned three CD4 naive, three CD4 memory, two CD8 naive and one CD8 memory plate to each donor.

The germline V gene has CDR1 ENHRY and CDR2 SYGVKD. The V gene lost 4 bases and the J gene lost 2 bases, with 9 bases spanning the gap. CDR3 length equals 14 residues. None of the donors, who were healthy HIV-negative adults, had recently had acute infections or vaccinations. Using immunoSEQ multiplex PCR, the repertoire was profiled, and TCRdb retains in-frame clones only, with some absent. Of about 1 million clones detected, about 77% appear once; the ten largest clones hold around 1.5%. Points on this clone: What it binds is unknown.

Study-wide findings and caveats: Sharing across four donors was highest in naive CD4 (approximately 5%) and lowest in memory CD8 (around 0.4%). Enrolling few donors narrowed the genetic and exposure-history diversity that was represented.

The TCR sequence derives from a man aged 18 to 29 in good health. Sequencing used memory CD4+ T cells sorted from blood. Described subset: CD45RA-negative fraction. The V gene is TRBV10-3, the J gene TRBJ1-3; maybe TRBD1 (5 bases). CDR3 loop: CAISGGTTGNTIYF. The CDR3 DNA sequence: TGTGCCATCAGTGGGGGGACGACTGGAAACACCATATATTTT.